A selection of T cell receptor beta chains follows, all from one sample in a study of OX40 agonist ivuxolimab in advanced cancers. Measured with immunoSEQ multiplex PCR; TCRdb has only the in-frame clones, and not every one. In the table there are about 44,000 clones, approximately 80% of which are singletons. The sequences come from CD4+ or CD8+ T cells sorted from blood, collected in a trial of the OX40 agonist ivuxolimab. The receptor set was obtained from an adult with an advanced solid tumor such as melanoma, head and neck, liver or kidney cancer. Both conserved end residues are part of each CDR3. Each record gives: V gene, D gene, J gene, clone size, CDR3 protein, CDR3 DNA. D genes are given only for firm matches. Size is stated for part of the rows, as once, few or many counts, or as a class when the clone is expanded.

V gene: TRBV6-5
D gene: TRBD2
J gene: TRBJ2-2
clone size: .
CDR3 protein: CATRGGGNWVGELFF
CDR3 DNA: TGTGCCACCCGGGGCGGGGGGAATTGGGTCGGGGAGCTGTTTTTT

V gene: TRBV5-1
D gene: TRBD2
J gene: TRBJ2-2
clone size: .
CDR3 protein: CASSGGLLNTGELFF
CDR3 DNA: TGCGCCAGCAGCGGGGGACTACTAAACACCGGGGAGCTGTTTTTT

V gene: TRBV29-1
D gene: .
J gene: TRBJ1-1
clone size: few
CDR3 protein: CSVREGLPGAFF
CDR3 DNA: TGCAGCGTCCGCGAGGGGCTCCCGGGAGCTTTCTTT

V gene: TRBV5-6
D gene: .
J gene: TRBJ2-5
clone size: .
CDR3 protein: CASSSVSQQTQYF
CDR3 DNA: TGTGCCAGCAGCTCAGTCTCCCAACAGACCCAGTACTTC

V gene: TRBV9
D gene: TRBD2
J gene: TRBJ2-1
clone size: .
CDR3 protein: CASSVAITSGINEQFF
CDR3 DNA: TGTGCCAGCAGCGTAGCAATCACTAGCGGTATAAATGAGCAGTTCTTC

V gene: TRBV9
D gene: .
J gene: TRBJ2-7
clone size: .
CDR3 protein: CASSSRDTSYEQYF
CDR3 DNA: TGTGCCAGCAGCTCCAGGGACACCTCCTACGAGCAGTACTTC

V gene: TRBV11-2
D gene: .
J gene: TRBJ1-3
clone size: .
CDR3 protein: CASSIGESSGNTIYF
CDR3 DNA: TGTGCCAGCAGCATCGGAGAGAGCTCTGGAAACACCATATATTTT

V gene: TRBV2
D gene: TRBD1
J gene: TRBJ1-1
clone size: .
CDR3 protein: CASRRQGGGTEAFF
CDR3 DNA: TGTGCCAGCAGAAGACAGGGAGGGGGCACTGAAGCTTTCTTT

V gene: TRBV4-2
D gene: TRBD1
J gene: TRBJ2-7
clone size: .
CDR3 protein: CASSQPGQGGEQYF
CDR3 DNA: TGTGCCAGCAGCCAACCCGGACAGGGCGGTGAGCAGTACTTC

V gene: TRBV28
D gene: TRBD1
J gene: TRBJ2-7
clone size: .
CDR3 protein: CASTPGAGGGYEQYF
CDR3 DNA: TGTGCCAGCACCCCAGGGGCAGGGGGCGGATACGAGCAGTACTTC

V gene: TRBV6-6
D gene: .
J gene: TRBJ1-1
clone size: .
CDR3 protein: CASSYSSWAGAFF
CDR3 DNA: TGTGCCAGCAGTTACTCGAGTTGGGCTGGTGCTTTCTTT

V gene: TRBV5-1
D gene: .
J gene: TRBJ2-2
clone size: .
CDR3 protein: CASSFLRGDTGELFF
CDR3 DNA: TGCGCCAGCAGCTTCCTCCGGGGAGACACCGGGGAGCTGTTTTTT

V gene: TRBV7-6
D gene: TRBD2
J gene: TRBJ2-2
clone size: .
CDR3 protein: CASSLGGRVGTGELFF
CDR3 DNA: TGTGCCAGCAGCTTAGGCGGGAGGGTTGGCACCGGGGAGCTGTTTTTT

V gene: TRBV6-5
D gene: .
J gene: TRBJ1-2
clone size: .
CDR3 protein: CASSYNEYGYTF
CDR3 DNA: TGTGCCAGCAGTTACAACGAATATGGCTACACCTTC

V gene: TRBV19
D gene: TRBD1
J gene: TRBJ1-5
clone size: .
CDR3 protein: CASSFDRGQSQPQHF
CDR3 DNA: TGTGCCAGTAGTTTTGACAGGGGGCAAAGTCAGCCCCAGCATTTT

V gene: TRBV9
D gene: .
J gene: TRBJ2-1
clone size: .
CDR3 protein: CASSVGRVETGEQFF
CDR3 DNA: TGTGCCAGCAGCGTAGGGAGGGTTGAGACGGGTGAGCAGTTCTTC

V gene: TRBV28
D gene: .
J gene: TRBJ2-7
clone size: .
CDR3 protein: CASSLKLTKSSYEQYF
CDR3 DNA: TGTGCCAGCAGTTTAAAGTTGACGAAAAGCTCCTACGAGCAGTACTTC

V gene: TRBV5-1
D gene: .
J gene: TRBJ1-1
clone size: .
CDR3 protein: CASSLDSHGTEAFF
CDR3 DNA: TGCGCCAGCAGCTTGGACAGCCACGGCACTGAAGCTTTCTTT

V gene: TRBV10-1
D gene: .
J gene: TRBJ2-2
clone size: .
CDR3 protein: CASSEYTGELFF
CDR3 DNA: TGCGCCAGCAGTGAGTACACCGGGGAGCTGTTTTTT

V gene: TRBV15
D gene: TRBD1
J gene: TRBJ1-1
clone size: .
CDR3 protein: CATSREFGQGQNTEAFF
CDR3 DNA: TGTGCCACCAGCAGAGAGTTTGGACAGGGGCAGAACACTGAAGCTTTCTTT

V gene: TRBV7-8
D gene: .
J gene: TRBJ1-4
clone size: .
CDR3 protein: CASSLGGGEKLFF
CDR3 DNA: TGTGCCAGCAGCTTAGGCGGTGGGGAAAAACTGTTTTTT

V gene: TRBV7-9
D gene: .
J gene: TRBJ1-4
clone size: few
CDR3 protein: CASSFWTATNEKLFF
CDR3 DNA: TGTGCCAGCAGCTTCTGGACAGCGACTAATGAAAAACTGTTTTTT

V gene: TRBV7-2
D gene: TRBD1
J gene: TRBJ2-1
clone size: once
CDR3 protein: CASSSQTGVPYNEQFF
CDR3 DNA: TGTGCCAGCAGCTCTCAAACAGGGGTACCCTACAATGAGCAGTTCTTC

V gene: TRBV19
D gene: .
J gene: TRBJ1-2
clone size: .
CDR3 protein: CASKEAGRMGGYGYTF
CDR3 DNA: TGTGCCAGCAAAGAGGCTGGGCGGATGGGTGGGTATGGCTACACCTTC

V gene: TRBV6-1
D gene: TRBD1
J gene: TRBJ1-1
clone size: .
CDR3 protein: CASRDRDAFF
CDR3 DNA: TGTGCCAGCAGGGACAGGGATGCTTTCTTT

V gene: TRBV19
D gene: .
J gene: TRBJ2-3
clone size: .
CDR3 protein: CASSIFSGGGTDTQYF
CDR3 DNA: TGTGCCAGTAGTATTTTTAGTGGCGGGGGCACAGATACGCAGTATTTT

V gene: TRBV5-4
D gene: .
J gene: TRBJ1-2
clone size: .
CDR3 protein: CASSLDLRRGGSYGYTF
CDR3 DNA: TGTGCCAGCAGCTTGGATCTTCGCAGGGGTGGAAGCTATGGCTACACCTTC

V gene: TRBV29-1
D gene: .
J gene: TRBJ1-3
clone size: .
CDR3 protein: CSFGPGRHSGNTIYF
CDR3 DNA: TGCAGCTTTGGTCCGGGGAGGCACTCTGGAAACACCATATATTTT

V gene: TRBV18
D gene: .
J gene: TRBJ1-1
clone size: .
CDR3 protein: CASSTETGSWAFF
CDR3 DNA: TGTGCCAGCTCAACCGAGACAGGTAGTTGGGCTTTCTTT

V gene: TRBV11-3
D gene: TRBD2
J gene: TRBJ2-1
clone size: .
CDR3 protein: CASSFTTSGTHEQFF
CDR3 DNA: TGTGCCAGCAGCTTTACGACTAGCGGGACCCATGAGCAGTTCTTC

V gene: TRBV11-2
D gene: TRBD1
J gene: TRBJ1-2
clone size: .
CDR3 protein: CASSLTGTGGLGYTF
CDR3 DNA: TGTGCCAGCAGCTTGACCGGGACAGGGGGCCTTGGCTACACCTTC

V gene: TRBV30
D gene: .
J gene: TRBJ1-4
clone size: .
CDR3 protein: CAWSVPGIGEKLFF
CDR3 DNA: TGTGCCTGGAGTGTCCCGGGGATTGGTGAAAAACTGTTTTTT

V gene: TRBV9
D gene: TRBD1
J gene: TRBJ2-7
clone size: .
CDR3 protein: CASSPRDRGSEQYF
CDR3 DNA: TGTGCCAGCAGCCCACGGGACAGGGGATCCGAGCAGTACTTC

V gene: TRBV30
D gene: TRBD1
J gene: TRBJ1-5
clone size: .
CDR3 protein: CAWEETRGQPQHF
CDR3 DNA: TGTGCCTGGGAAGAAACCAGGGGGCAGCCCCAGCATTTT

V gene: TRBV5-4
D gene: TRBD2
J gene: TRBJ2-3
clone size: .
CDR3 protein: CASSSLAVGTDTQYF
CDR3 DNA: TGTGCCAGCAGCTCGCTAGCGGTGGGCACAGATACGCAGTATTTT

V gene: TRBV18
D gene: .
J gene: TRBJ1-2
clone size: .
CDR3 protein: CASSPPGRYGYTF
CDR3 DNA: TGTGCCAGCTCACCACCGGGCCGTTATGGCTACACCTTC

V gene: TRBV7-3
D gene: .
J gene: TRBJ1-1
clone size: few
CDR3 protein: CASSQTGPNTEAFF
CDR3 DNA: TGTGCCAGCAGCCAAACAGGGCCGAACACTGAAGCTTTCTTT

V gene: TRBV9
D gene: TRBD2
J gene: TRBJ2-1
clone size: .
CDR3 protein: CASSARSGNSYNEQFF
CDR3 DNA: TGTGCCAGCAGCGCCCGTAGCGGGAACTCCTACAATGAGCAGTTCTTC

V gene: TRBV6-1
D gene: TRBD1
J gene: TRBJ2-1
clone size: .
CDR3 protein: CASSALGTGGMEQFF
CDR3 DNA: TGTGCCAGCAGTGCCCTCGGGACAGGGGGAATGGAGCAGTTCTTC

V gene: TRBV5-1
D gene: TRBD1
J gene: TRBJ1-1
clone size: .
CDR3 protein: CASSVLQGARHEAFF
CDR3 DNA: TGCGCCAGCAGCGTACTACAGGGGGCGAGACATGAAGCTTTCTTT